This TCR beta chain was sequenced for a study of T-cell memory formation after mild COVID-19. Germline V gene lookup returns CDR1 SGHVS and CDR2 FNYEAQ. This CDR3 is 14 amino acids long. The germline V and J ends were trimmed by 6 bases and 4 bases, with 12 bases remaining between them. A single record per CDR3 protein comes from TCRdb applying MiXCR to the 5' RACE reads. This sample has approximately 500,000 distinct CDR3 sequences, with more than 20% found just once. The sequenced sample was PBMCs or a T cell subset sorted from them (not recorded which). This clonotype was sampled from an adult woman who had mild COVID-19 (a few samples of this study predate the infection). Cell type and time point are not known. This sequence joins TRBV7-6 and TRBJ2-2, with D unresolved. As DNA, the CDR3 is TGTGCCAGCAGATTAAATAGGGCCACCGGGGAGCTGTTTTTT. This translates into CASRLNRATGELFF.